This is a list of T cell receptor beta chains from one sample in a study of blood T cell repertoires in COVID-19. Sequencing used immunoSEQ multiplex PCR; TCRdb keeps in-frame clones, though not all of them. Seen here are about 300,000 clones, about 85% observed once, and the top ten hold roughly 2.3%. The source material was peripheral blood. The receptor source for this set is a young man with active or convalescent COVID-19. Both conserved end residues are part of each CDR3. Each record gives: D gene, V gene, J gene, clone size, CDR3 protein, CDR3 DNA. A D gene is named only where the DNA matches it firmly. Rows give clone size only sometimes, using once, few, many, or a class for an expanded clone.

D: .; V: TRBV7-9; J: TRBJ2-2; size: .; CDR3: CASSRLTESPGELFF; DNA: TGTGCCAGCAGCCGCCTGACAGAGTCCCCCGGGGAGCTGTTTTTT
D: .; V: TRBV20-1; J: TRBJ2-7; size: .; CDR3: CSASRGPGPLQSYEQYF; DNA: TGCAGTGCTAGTAGAGGTCCGGGTCCCCTTCAAAGCTACGAGCAGTACTTC
D: .; V: TRBV4-2; J: TRBJ1-5; size: few; CDR3: CASSQSNREGTQHF; DNA: TGTGCCAGCAGCCAATCCAACAGGGAAGGGACCCAGCATTTT
D: .; V: TRBV7-7; J: TRBJ2-3; size: .; CDR3: CASSLARGTDTQYF; DNA: TGTGCCAGCAGCTTAGCTCGGGGGACAGATACGCAGTATTTT
D: .; V: TRBV24-1; J: TRBJ1-5; size: few; CDR3: CATRGLETSDQPQHF; DNA: TGTGCCACCCGGGGTCTGGAGACATCAGATCAGCCCCAGCATTTT
D: TRBD1; V: TRBV27; J: TRBJ1-2; size: .; CDR3: CASSLWGTGGGYGYTF; DNA: TGTGCCAGCAGTTTATGGGGGACAGGGGGAGGATATGGCTACACCTTC
D: .; V: TRBV6-4; J: TRBJ2-5; size: .; CDR3: CASSDSIGGSFETQYF; DNA: TGTGCCAGCAGTGACTCGATTGGGGGGAGCTTCGAGACCCAGTACTTC
D: .; V: TRBV4-1; J: TRBJ1-2; size: .; CDR3: CASSQEFRTEVLYGYTF; DNA: TGCGCCAGCAGCCAAGAGTTTAGGACAGAGGTACTCTATGGCTACACCTTC
D: .; V: TRBV7-9; J: TRBJ2-3; size: .; CDR3: CASSSPSTSTDTQYF; DNA: TGTGCCAGCAGCTCTCCTAGTACTAGCACAGATACGCAGTATTTT
D: TRBD1; V: TRBV9; J: TRBJ1-4; size: .; CDR3: CASSAGQGGSNEKLFF; DNA: TGTGCCAGCAGCGCTGGACAGGGAGGGTCTAATGAAAAACTGTTTTTT
D: .; V: TRBV28; J: TRBJ1-5; size: few; CDR3: CASSSPNQPQHF; DNA: TGTGCCAGCAGTTCCCCGAATCAGCCCCAGCATTTT
D: .; V: TRBV28; J: TRBJ2-6; size: .; CDR3: CASRSGGAIRVANVLTF; DNA: TGTGCCAGCCGCTCTGGGGGGGCGATACGGGTGGCCAACGTCCTGACTTTC
D: .; V: TRBV5-1; J: TRBJ2-7; size: .; CDR3: CASSFTGFGEQYF; DNA: TGCGCCAGCAGCTTTACAGGGTTTGGCGAGCAGTACTTC
D: .; V: TRBV3-1/TRBV3-2; J: TRBJ2-1; size: .; CDR3: CASSQVVNEQFF; DNA: TGTGCCAGCAGCCAAGTAGTCAATGAGCAGTTCTTC
D: TRBD2; V: TRBV14; J: TRBJ2-5; size: .; CDR3: CASSQPPLCLAVKRTQYF; DNA: TGTGCCAGCAGCCAACCCCCCCTGTGTCTAGCGGTAAAGAGGACCCAGTACTTC
D: .; V: TRBV5-1; J: TRBJ2-7; size: .; CDR3: CASSLDRAYEQYF; DNA: TGCGCCAGCAGCTTGGACCGGGCCTACGAGCAGTACTTC
D: TRBD1; V: TRBV29-1; J: TRBJ1-2; size: .; CDR3: CSVGQGFRGSYGYTF; DNA: TGCAGCGTGGGACAGGGGTTTAGGGGGAGCTATGGCTACACCTTC
D: .; V: TRBV7-6; J: TRBJ2-2; size: .; CDR3: CASSFDRSNTGELFF; DNA: TGTGCCAGCAGCTTCGACAGATCGAACACCGGGGAGCTGTTTTTT
D: TRBD2; V: TRBV7-2; J: TRBJ2-3; size: .; CDR3: CASSYLAGGVTDTQYF; DNA: TGTGCCAGCAGCTATCTAGCGGGAGGAGTCACAGATACGCAGTATTTT
D: .; V: TRBV7-2; J: TRBJ2-4; size: .; CDR3: CASSLIAVGVIQYF; DNA: TGTGCCAGCAGTTTAATAGCGGTGGGGGTCATTCAGTACTTC
D: TRBD1; V: TRBV10-1; J: TRBJ2-2; size: .; CDR3: CASSESRGRWDTGELFF; DNA: TGCGCCAGCAGTGAGTCGAGGGGGCGGTGGGACACCGGGGAGCTGTTTTTT
D: TRBD1; V: TRBV5-4; J: TRBJ2-7; size: .; CDR3: CASSRGQGFEEQYF; DNA: TGTGCCAGCAGCCGAGGACAGGGATTTGAAGAGCAGTACTTC
D: .; V: TRBV19; J: TRBJ1-5; size: few; CDR3: CASTLGDGNQPQHF; DNA: TGTGCCAGTACCCTAGGGGATGGGAATCAGCCCCAGCATTTT
D: .; V: TRBV11-2; J: TRBJ1-3; size: .; CDR3: CASSLEFRTDGNTIYF; DNA: TGTGCCAGCAGCCTAGAATTCAGGACAGACGGAAACACCATATATTTT
D: .; V: TRBV7-9; J: TRBJ2-7; size: .; CDR3: CASSPSLASEQYF; DNA: TGTGCCAGCAGCCCCTCTTTAGCCAGCGAGCAGTACTTC
D: TRBD2; V: TRBV19; J: TRBJ2-2; size: .; CDR3: CASSKGPGLVTGELFF; DNA: TGTGCCAGTAGCAAAGGACCGGGACTAGTAACCGGGGAGCTGTTTTTT
D: .; V: TRBV4-1; J: TRBJ2-7; size: .; CDR3: CASSPLLGALIEQYF; DNA: TGCGCCAGCAGCCCCCTGTTGGGCGCCCTTATCGAGCAGTACTTC
D: TRBD2; V: TRBV29-1; J: TRBJ2-1; size: .; CDR3: CSVEATSGQTNEQFF; DNA: TGCAGCGTTGAAGCTACTAGCGGCCAAACCAATGAGCAGTTCTTC
D: .; V: TRBV7-2; J: TRBJ2-1; size: .; CDR3: CASSLPSVDEQFF; DNA: TGTGCCAGCAGCTTACCCAGTGTGGATGAGCAGTTCTTC
D: .; V: TRBV24-1; J: TRBJ2-3; size: .; CDR3: CATSDPRGGTDTQYF; DNA: TGTGCCACCAGTGATCCCAGGGGTGGCACAGATACGCAGTATTTT
D: .; V: TRBV11-2; J: TRBJ2-6; size: .; CDR3: CASSLRHSGANVLTF; DNA: TGTGCCAGCAGCCTCCGACATTCTGGGGCCAACGTCCTGACTTTC
D: .; V: TRBV9; J: TRBJ1-1; size: .; CDR3: CASSVGREDKAFF; DNA: TGTGCCAGCAGCGTAGGCAGGGAAGATAAAGCTTTCTTT
D: TRBD2; V: TRBV3-1/TRBV3-2; J: TRBJ2-1; size: once; CDR3: CASSQVAGRSEQFF; DNA: TGTGCCAGCAGCCAAGTAGCGGGACGGAGTGAGCAGTTCTTC
D: TRBD1; V: TRBV28; J: TRBJ1-1; size: .; CDR3: CASRAGTGRGNEAFF; DNA: TGTGCCAGCAGAGCCGGGACAGGGAGGGGGAACGAAGCTTTCTTT
D: TRBD1; V: TRBV6-4; J: TRBJ1-3; size: .; CDR3: CASSEPFSGQGSGNTIYF; DNA: TGTGCCAGCAGTGAGCCTTTTAGCGGACAGGGCTCTGGAAACACCATATATTTT
D: .; V: TRBV14; J: TRBJ2-3; size: few; CDR3: CASSQVGSRTDTQYF; DNA: TGTGCCAGCAGCCAAGTGGGGAGTAGGACAGATACGCAGTATTTT
D: .; V: TRBV25-1; J: TRBJ1-6; size: many; CDR3: CASSERGFGNSPLHF; DNA: TGTGCCAGCAGTGAGAGGGGGTTCGGGAATTCACCCCTCCACTTT
D: .; V: TRBV27; J: TRBJ1-1; size: .; CDR3: CASKKTPQNTEAFF; DNA: TGTGCCAGTAAAAAGACACCCCAGAACACTGAAGCTTTCTTT
D: TRBD2; V: TRBV19; J: TRBJ2-1; size: .; CDR3: CASSIKSSGSRNEQFF; DNA: TGTGCCAGTAGTATAAAAAGTAGCGGGAGTCGGAATGAGCAGTTCTTC
D: TRBD2; V: TRBV7-2; J: TRBJ2-7; size: .; CDR3: CASSPLPGTSGRDSYEQYF; DNA: TGTGCCAGCAGCCCCTTACCCGGGACTAGCGGGAGGGACTCCTACGAGCAGTACTTC
D: .; V: TRBV19; J: TRBJ2-1; size: .; CDR3: CASSMARQAYNEQFF; DNA: TGTGCCAGTAGTATGGCTCGTCAGGCCTACAATGAGCAGTTCTTC
D: .; V: TRBV28; J: TRBJ2-3; size: .; CDR3: CASTTLPTGRTQYF; DNA: TGTGCCAGCACCACCCTACCGACAGGACGGACGCAGTATTTT
D: .; V: TRBV20-1; J: TRBJ2-5; size: .; CDR3: CSAERRETQYF; DNA: TGCAGTGCTGAGCGTAGAGAGACCCAGTACTTC
D: TRBD2; V: TRBV9; J: TRBJ2-7; size: .; CDR3: CASSAPSGIGEQYF; DNA: TGTGCCAGCAGCGCCCCTAGCGGGATCGGCGAGCAGTACTTC
D: .; V: TRBV4-2; J: TRBJ2-1; size: .; CDR3: CASSQGGRGLENNEQFF; DNA: TGTGCCAGCAGCCAAGGGGGGCGGGGGTTAGAAAACAATGAGCAGTTCTTC
D: TRBD2; V: TRBV3-1/TRBV3-2; J: TRBJ2-5; size: .; CDR3: CASSQGYGGAKETQYF; DNA: TGTGCCAGCAGCCAAGGTTACGGGGGGGCAAAAGAGACCCAGTACTTC
D: TRBD1; V: TRBV18; J: TRBJ2-5; size: .; CDR3: CASSPGTGGLLETQYF; DNA: TGTGCCAGCTCACCCGGGACAGGGGGCCTTTTGGAGACCCAGTACTTC
D: .; V: TRBV5-6; J: TRBJ1-6; size: .; CDR3: CASSLGQPNSPLHF; DNA: TGTGCCAGCAGCTTGGGACAGCCTAATTCACCCCTCCACTTT
D: TRBD2; V: TRBV28; J: TRBJ2-1; size: .; CDR3: CASSLWGLAGGLYNEQFF; DNA: TGTGCCAGCAGTTTATGGGGACTAGCGGGAGGACTATACAATGAGCAGTTCTTC
D: .; V: TRBV4-1; J: TRBJ1-6; size: few; CDR3: CASSQDGKGQGSSPLHF; DNA: TGCGCCAGCAGCCAAGATGGTAAGGGGCAGGGGAGTTCACCCCTCCACTTT
D: .; V: TRBV7-2; J: TRBJ2-7; size: .; CDR3: CASSFFQGVSYEQYF; DNA: TGTGCCAGCAGCTTTTTCCAGGGTGTCTCCTACGAGCAGTACTTC
D: TRBD2; V: TRBV20-1; J: TRBJ2-3; size: .; CDR3: CSASEGLAGGQDTQYF; DNA: TGCAGTGCTAGTGAGGGACTAGCGGGGGGGCAAGATACGCAGTATTTT
D: .; V: TRBV5-5; J: TRBJ2-7; size: once; CDR3: CASSWFKAGTYEQYF; DNA: TGTGCCAGCAGCTGGTTTAAGGCAGGGACCTACGAGCAGTACTTC
D: TRBD2; V: TRBV6-5; J: TRBJ2-7; size: .; CDR3: CASIDIAGGVYEQYF; DNA: TGTGCCAGCATCGACATAGCGGGAGGAGTCTACGAGCAGTACTTC